A selection of T cell receptor beta chains follows, all from one sample in a study of identical twins. TCRdb passed the 5' RACE reads through MiXCR, listing each CDR3 protein once. The repertoire holds about 470,000 distinct CDR3 sequences, 20% to 25% seen once, with approximately 2.9% in the top ten. This sample also belongs to another study, concerning T cells expressing NK-cell markers.

Sequenced material: CD4+ T cells sorted from blood. All receptors come from a woman aged 18 to 35 in good health. Both conserved end residues are part of each CDR3. D genes are given only for firm matches. The size entry is marked missing in some rows and otherwise reads once, few, many or a size class.

>-|TRBV4-3|-|TRBJ2-3
TGCGCCAGCAGCCAAGGCGCCACGACAGATACGCAGTATTTT
CASSQGATTDTQYF
>TRBD1|TRBV7-3|-|TRBJ2-2
TGTGCCAGCAGCCGTCGACAGGGGGCGGTTTCCCTCGGGGAGCTGTTTTTT
CASSRRQGAVSLGELFF
>TRBD1|TRBV9|-|TRBJ2-7
TGTGCCAGCAGCGTCCCGGGACAGGGAAGCGAGCAGTACTTC
CASSVPGQGSEQYF
>-|TRBV6-6|many|TRBJ2-5
TGTGCCAGCGGGGAGACCCAGTACTTC
CASGETQYF
>-|TRBV6-1|few|TRBJ1-4
TGTGCCAGCAGCCCCTCTTTCCGGCAGGGTAATGAAAAACTGTTTTTT
CASSPSFRQGNEKLFF
>-|TRBV29-1|-|TRBJ2-1
TGCAGCGCACTAGGGATCAATGAGCAGTTCTTC
CSALGINEQFF
>-|TRBV3-1|-|TRBJ2-7
TGTGCCAGCAGCCAAGGGCCGCGGACCTCCTACGAGCAGTACTTC
CASSQGPRTSYEQYF
>-|TRBV6-2/TRBV6-3|few|TRBJ2-1
TGTGCCAGCAACCCTCCTCCGGCGGCTGAGCAGTTCTTC
CASNPPPAAEQFF
>TRBD2|TRBV27|-|TRBJ2-7
TGTGCCAGCAGTTTAAGTCCGGGACTAGCGGGAGCCTACGAGCAGTACTTC
CASSLSPGLAGAYEQYF
>-|TRBV6-1|-|TRBJ1-2
TGTGCCAGCAGTGAAGCCTTCCGTAACTATGGCTACACCTTC
CASSEAFRNYGYTF
>-|TRBV20-1|-|TRBJ1-6
TGCAGTGCTAGAGACCCGAGGTCGAGGGATTCACCCCTCCACTTT
CSARDPRSRDSPLHF
>TRBD1|TRBV2|-|TRBJ1-4
TGTGCCAGCAGGGTGACAGGGGCCTTTAATGAAAAACTGTTTTTT
CASRVTGAFNEKLFF
>TRBD1|TRBV7-2|few|TRBJ2-3
TGTGCCAGCAGACCGGACAGGACCACAGATACGCAGTATTTT
CASRPDRTTDTQYF
>-|TRBV20-1|-|TRBJ2-5
TGCAGTGTGGGTCGGGGGCAAGAGACCCAGTACTTC
CSVGRGQETQYF
>TRBD1|TRBV29-1|-|TRBJ2-3
TGCAGCGTTAACAGGGGGCGCGGCGATACGCAGTATTTT
CSVNRGRGDTQYF
>TRBD2|TRBV2|-|TRBJ2-3
TGTGCCAGCAGTGGGGACTATGGTCCGCAGTATTTT
CASSGDYGPQYF
>TRBD2|TRBV19|few|TRBJ2-1
TGTGCCAGTAAATCACCCCCAACTAGCGGGGGACGATACAATGAGCAGTTCTTC
CASKSPPTSGGRYNEQFF
>-|TRBV5-1|-|TRBJ1-1
TGCGCCAGCAACATCGGGGGGTTGAACACTGAAGCTTTCTTT
CASNIGGLNTEAFF
>-|TRBV5-1|-|TRBJ2-1
TGCGCCAGCAGCTTGGACGGGAGAACTAGCTACAATGAGCAGTTCTTC
CASSLDGRTSYNEQFF